The clone carrying this TCR beta chain was seen only once. Its antigen is not known. This entry is derived from a study of siplizumab effects on memory and regulatory T cells. Study-level findings and limits: Alloreactive sequences traceable to unstimulated CD4+ memory cells were significantly reduced by siplizumab. For mappable alloreactive CD4+ clones, the mean Treg-derived fraction was 68.8% with siplizumab and around 27% in controls.

Germline lookup yields CDR1 SQVTM and CDR2 ANQGSEA. This CDR3 contains 11 residues. Trimming took 6 bases from V and 5 from J, leaving 10 bases between them. TCRdb keeps only in-frame clones here, not all; method: immunoSEQ multiplex PCR. Here the sample spans 50,000 or so clones, approximately 97% being singletons. Sequencing input: naive CD4+ T cells sorted from blood. This rearrangement joins TRBV29-1 to TRBJ1-1; no clear D gene. The receptor comes from a human donor in good health. The chain's CDR3 is CSVRRLTEAFF. The CDR3, as DNA: TGCAGCGTGCGGAGGCTTACTGAAGCTTTCTTT.